One and the same sample provided the 19 T cell receptor beta chains below, sequenced in a study of beta chain features in type 1 diabetes. Expressed TCRB transcripts got sequenced, as all isolated RNA was reverse transcribed. Measured with immunoSEQ multiplex PCR; TCRdb has only the in-frame clones, and not every one. The data contain 850,000 to 900,000 clones, 15% to 20% of them seen just once; the ten biggest clones take up around 0.02%. The specimen was naive CD4+ T cells from blood. The receptors were gathered from a woman under 30 in good health.

This rearrangement joins TRBV4-3 to TRBJ1-1, with D unclear. Between the trimmed V and J ends, which lost 1 base and 5 bases, there was a span of 14 bases. Germline CDR1 LGHNA, CDR2 YSLEER. The CDR3 loop spans 15 amino acids. The CDR3 protein is CASSQGVAGGTEAFF. CDR3 nucleotide sequence: TGCGCCAGCAGCCAAGGGGTGGCAGGCGGGACTGAAGCTTTCTTT.

The V gene is TRBV7-8, the J gene TRBJ2-1; D is unclear. The V gene's germline CDR1 is SGHVS and CDR2 FQNEAQ. The CDR3 length is 15 residues. V shed 1 base and J shed 8 bases, with 15 bases lying between them. Here the CDR3 DNA reads TGTGCCAGCAGCTTAGTGGGTTCTCTGATCCATGAGCAGTTCTTC. Its protein is CASSLVGSLIHEQFF.

The chain uses TRBV5-4 and TRBJ1-2; D is perhaps TRBD1 (5 bases). From germline, CDR1 is SGHNT and CDR2 YYREEE (reference sequence). This CDR3 region has 15 residues. V lost 4 bases to trimming and J lost 7 bases, with 20 bases between them. In DNA form, the CDR3 reads TGTGCCAGCAGCCGGGCTATAGGGGTGACAACTGGCTACACCTTC. Translated, it gives CASSRAIGVTTGYTF.

This clone appeared a few times. The rearrangement uses TRBV7-9 and TRBJ2-2; D is unclear. The CDR3 consists of 14 residues. Trimming took off 1 base at V and 5 bases at J, with 8 bases between the two ends. The V gene's germline CDR1 is SEHNR and CDR2 FQNEAQ (reference sequence). The CDR3 nucleotides read TGTGCCAGCAGCTTAGATTGGTTAACCGGGGAGCTGTTTTTT. Translating it yields CASSLDWLTGELFF.

The rearrangement uses TRBV5-1 and TRBJ2-1; 9 bases align to TRBD2. The CDR3 runs to 14 residues. V lost 0 bases to trimming and J lost 11 bases; unmatched junction nucleotides: 6. Germline CDR1 and CDR2: SGHRS and YFSETQ. For the CDR3, the DNA is TGCGCCAGCAGCTTGGCGGCTAGCGGGAATAAGCAGTTCTTC. Residues: CASSLAASGNKQFF. The full variable domain, with the rest looked up from reference TRBV5-1 and TRBJ2-1, is KAGVTQTPRYLIKTRGQQVTLSCSPISGHRSVSWYQQTPGQGLQFLFEYFSETQRNKGNFPGRFSGRQFSNSRSEMNVSTLELGDSALYLCASSLAASGNKQFFGPGTRLTVL.

This clone was recorded a few times. The V gene is TRBV2, the J gene TRBJ2-7; D remains unclear. This CDR3 contains 13 residues. The germline V gene has CDR1 SNHLY and CDR2 FYNNEI. The V gene lost 5 bases and the J gene lost 3 bases, with 11 bases spanning the gap. CDR3 nucleotide sequence: TGTGCCAGCAGTCCCCAGGTGTACTACGAGCAGTACTTC. This gives the protein CASSPQVYYEQYF. The full variable domain, rest sourced from reference TRBV2 and TRBJ2-7, is EPEVTQTPSHQVTQMGQEVILRCVPISNHLYFYWYRQILGQKVEFLVSFYNNEISEKSEIFDDQFSVERPDGSNFTLKIRSTKLEDSAMYFCASSPQVYYEQYFGPGTRLTVT.

The gene calls are TRBV7-3 and TRBJ2-5; D perhaps matches TRBD1 (5 bases). Trimming cost V 1 base and J 1 base, with 10 bases left between them. Germline V gives CDR1 SGHTA, CDR2 FQGTGA. The CDR3 spans 15 residues. The CDR3 bases are TGTGCCAGCAGCTTAATGCCAGGGTCCCAAGAGACCCAGTACTTC. It encodes CASSLMPGSQETQYF.

This clone occurred a few times. This sequence joins TRBV19 and TRBJ2-4; D may correspond to TRBD1 or TRBD2 (5 bases each). There are 13 residues in the CDR3. Between the trimmed V and J ends, which lost 6 bases and 7 bases, there was a span of 13 bases. Germline lookup yields CDR1 LNHDA and CDR2 SQIVND (reference sequence). The CDR3 bases are TGTGCCAGTAGCGGGACCCTCGGGAACATTCAGTACTTC. Translation: CASSGTLGNIQYF.

This clone was counted a few times. The chain joins TRBV6-6 to TRBJ1-5, with D perhaps TRBD1 (5 bases). The CDR3 loop spans 14 amino acids. CDR1 and CDR2 (germline): MNHNY, SVGAGI (reference sequence). The V end was cut by 7 bases, the J end by 6 bases, with 16 bases between. CDR3 residues: CASTSHHQGQPQHF. As DNA, the CDR3 is TGTGCCAGCACCTCGCACCATCAGGGTCAGCCCCAGCATTTT.

This rearrangement joins TRBV25-1 to TRBJ2-2; TRBD2 matches 8 bases. Germline CDR1 MGHDK, CDR2 SYGVNS. CDR3 length equals 15 residues. Trimming removed 6 bases from V and 5 bases from J; junction bases left unmatched: 8. In DNA, the CDR3 is TGTGCCAGCAGGAGCTCAGCGGGAGCGACCGGGGAGCTGTTTTTT. Translation gives CASRSSAGATGELFF.

This clone was recorded once. The J gene is TRBJ2-7, the V gene TRBV5-8; a weak D match, TRBD2 (6 bases). The germline CDR1 and CDR2 sequences are SGHTS and YDEGEE. V shed 4 bases and J shed 2 bases, with 19 bases lying between them. This CDR3 contains 16 residues. The CDR3 DNA is TGTGCCAGCAGCCCCGGATCCCTAGCGAGGCCCTACGAGCAGTACTTC. Protein: CASSPGSLARPYEQYF.

This clone was recorded a few times. V usage is TRBV9 and J usage is TRBJ2-1, with TRBD1 as a possible D gene (6 bases). V was clipped by 4 bases and J by 0 bases, with 14 bases between them. CDR1 is SGDLS, CDR2 YYNGEE, per germline. This CDR3 has 16 amino acids. The CDR3, as DNA: TGTGCCAGCAGCCCCCGGGACACTCGCTCCTACAATGAGCAGTTCTTC. The encoded protein is CASSPRDTRSYNEQFF.

The chain combines TRBV28 with TRBJ2-7; 12 bases are a match to TRBD1. Germline loops: CDR1 MDHEN, CDR2 SYDVKM. The CDR3 has 16 residues. Trimming took 5 bases from V and 4 from J; bases not matched to a gene: 9. CDR3 DNA sequence: TGTGCCAGCAGTGCCCCGGGACAGGGGGCGTCGTACGAGCAGTACTTC. Translated: CASSAPGQGASYEQYF.

This clone was picked up a small number of times. V is TRBV4-3 and J is TRBJ2-1; no clear D gene. Germline V CDR1 and CDR2: LGHNA, YSLEER. Between the trimmed V and J ends, which lost 2 bases and 0 bases, there was a span of 8 bases. CDR3 length: 15 residues. This CDR3 is CASSQSLSSYNEQFF. The CDR3 DNA reads TGCGCCAGCAGCCAATCCCTCTCCTCCTACAATGAGCAGTTCTTC.

This clone has only a few counts. The V call is TRBV19, the J call TRBJ1-5; D perhaps matches TRBD1 (6 bases). The CDR3 spans 14 residues. Germline V lookup: CDR1 LNHDA, CDR2 SQIVND (reference sequence). Trimming pared 3 bases from V and 3 bases from J, leaving 9 bases between. The DNA for the CDR3 is TGTGCCAGTAGTATGGGGGGCCTCAATCAGCCCCAGCATTTT. Its translation: CASSMGGLNQPQHF. The full variable domain, its missing parts supplied by reference TRBV19 and TRBJ1-5, is DGGITQSPKYLFRKEGQNVTLSCEQNLNHDAMYWYRQDPGQGLRLIYYSQIVNDFQKGDIAEGYSVSREKKESFPLTVTSAQKNPTAFYLCASSMGGLNQPQHFGDGTRLSIL.

This clone has just a few counts. This chain links TRBV9 with TRBJ2-2, with a weak D call TRBD1 (7 bases). The V end lost 0 bases, the J end lost 4 bases, and 10 bases lay between the germline ends. The length of the CDR3 is 15 residues. CDR1 and CDR2 (germline): SGDLS, YYNGEE. CDR3 loop: CASSVAGGTTGELFF. In DNA form, the CDR3 reads TGTGCCAGCAGCGTAGCAGGGGGGACCACCGGGGAGCTGTTTTTT.

Points on this clone: Other DNA sequences of this sample code for an identical CDR3. The V gene is TRBV4-2, the J gene TRBJ2-1; 11 positions agree with TRBD2. Trimming removed 0 bases from V and 5 bases from J; junction bases left unmatched: 3. The CDR3 sequence is 16 residues long. Germline V gene sequence: CDR1 LGHNA, CDR2 YNFKEQ. As DNA, the CDR3 is TGTGCCAGCAGCCAAGACGGGACTAGCGGTCACAATGAGCAGTTCTTC. This encodes CASSQDGTSGHNEQFF.

Of note for this clone: This specimen includes other DNA sequences encoding the same CDR3. The CDR3 sequence: CSARNYGYTF. CDR3 coding DNA: TGCAGTGCACGGAACTATGGCTACACCTTC. The V and J genes are TRBV20-1 and TRBJ1-2; D remains ambiguous. This CDR3 has 10 residues. Germline CDR1 reads DFQATT; CDR2 reads SNEGSKA (reference sequence). V was cut by 6 bases and J by 2 bases, with 4 bases left in between.

This sequence joins TRBV7-6 and TRBJ2-3; D possibly matches TRBD1 or TRBD2 (5 bases each). Germline V lookup: CDR1 SGHVS, CDR2 FNYEAQ. Trimming stripped 0 bases from V and 0 bases from J, with 10 bases between. The CDR3 length is 16 residues. The CDR3 bases are TGTGCCAGCAGCTTAGCGGGGACGGCTAGCACAGATACGCAGTATTTT. Translated: CASSLAGTASTDTQYF.